The sequence of this T cell receptor beta chain was determined in a study of blood T cell repertoires in COVID-19. At the level of the study: The United States, Italy and Spain supplied acute and convalescent COVID-19 samples.

Losses at the gene ends were 2 bases for V and 2 bases for J; bases not matched to a gene: 6. The CDR3 covers 16 residues. Germline V gene lookup returns CDR1 SGHRS and CDR2 YFSETQ. How the authors handled the data: Counts of nucleated cells, estimated from reference gene primer amplification, were obtained. TCRdb keeps only in-frame clones here, not all; method: immunoSEQ multiplex PCR. V and J calls and clone size are given by that table; D and trimming were obtained from the DNA. The table has fewer than 250,000 clones, roughly 84% seen once; the top ten hold around 21%. The sequenced sample was peripheral blood. The receptor's source is a human donor in a cohort sampled during active COVID-19. The chain joins TRBV5-1 to TRBJ1-3; 8 bases match TRBD1. CDR3 region: CASSLIPTGAGNTIYF. CDR3 sequence (DNA): TGCGCCAGCAGCTTAATCCCGACAGGGGCTGGAAACACCATATATTTT.